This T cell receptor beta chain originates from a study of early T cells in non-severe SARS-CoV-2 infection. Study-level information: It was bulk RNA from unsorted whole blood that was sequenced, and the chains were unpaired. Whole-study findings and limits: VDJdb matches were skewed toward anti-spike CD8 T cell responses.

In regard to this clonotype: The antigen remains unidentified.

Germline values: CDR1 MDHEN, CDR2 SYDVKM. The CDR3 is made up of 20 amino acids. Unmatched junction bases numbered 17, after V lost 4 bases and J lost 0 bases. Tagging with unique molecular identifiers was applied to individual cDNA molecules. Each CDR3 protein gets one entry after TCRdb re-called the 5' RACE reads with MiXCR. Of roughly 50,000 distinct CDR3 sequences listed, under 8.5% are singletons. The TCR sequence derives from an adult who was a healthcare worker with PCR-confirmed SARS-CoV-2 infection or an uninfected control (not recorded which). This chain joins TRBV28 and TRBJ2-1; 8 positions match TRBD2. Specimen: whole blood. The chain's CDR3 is CASSSPFPGLVLGSYNEQFF. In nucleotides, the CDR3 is TGTGCCAGCAGTTCCCCCTTTCCGGGACTAGTCCTTGGCTCCTACAATGAGCAGTTCTTC.